Included here is one T cell receptor (beta chain) sequence, with context. Its antigen is not identified. The data originate from a study of cytomegalovirus exposure and HLA in healthy donors. Study outcomes and limitations: In a later analysis, a missense DCLRE1C variant was linked to TCR beta V- and J-gene trimming. Presence/absence analyses supposed approximately even sequencing depth among donors.

In germline, CDR1 is MNHNY, CDR2 SVGAGI (reference sequence). V lost 8 bases and J 4 bases, leaving 11 bases between the germline ends. CDR3 length: 12 amino acids. 60 Vbeta and 13 Jbeta primers were used in PCR. Profiled with immunoSEQ multiplex PCR; TCRdb holds only in-frame clones, not every one. The sample lists under 140,000 clones; about 86% were seen once. This chain uses TRBV6-6 with TRBJ1-2; possible D gene TRBD1, 5 bases. The receptor's source is a man aged 35-49 years in good health and CMV-seronegative. Material for sequencing was PBMCs. The DNA for the CDR3 is TGTGCCAGCTCTCAGGGTACCTATGGCTACACCTTC. Residues: CASSQGTYGYTF.